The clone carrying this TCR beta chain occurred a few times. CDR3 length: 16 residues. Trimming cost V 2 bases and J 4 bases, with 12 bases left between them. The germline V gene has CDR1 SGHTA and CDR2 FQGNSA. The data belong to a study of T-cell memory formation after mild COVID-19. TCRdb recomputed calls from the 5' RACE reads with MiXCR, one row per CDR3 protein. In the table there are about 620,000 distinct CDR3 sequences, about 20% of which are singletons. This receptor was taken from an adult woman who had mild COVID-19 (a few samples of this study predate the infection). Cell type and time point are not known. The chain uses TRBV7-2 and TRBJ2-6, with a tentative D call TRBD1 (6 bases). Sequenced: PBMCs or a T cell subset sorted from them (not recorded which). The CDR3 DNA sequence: TGTGCCAGCAGCTTATCAGGGGCTTCGGGGGCCAACGTCCTGACTTTC. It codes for CASSLSGASGANVLTF.